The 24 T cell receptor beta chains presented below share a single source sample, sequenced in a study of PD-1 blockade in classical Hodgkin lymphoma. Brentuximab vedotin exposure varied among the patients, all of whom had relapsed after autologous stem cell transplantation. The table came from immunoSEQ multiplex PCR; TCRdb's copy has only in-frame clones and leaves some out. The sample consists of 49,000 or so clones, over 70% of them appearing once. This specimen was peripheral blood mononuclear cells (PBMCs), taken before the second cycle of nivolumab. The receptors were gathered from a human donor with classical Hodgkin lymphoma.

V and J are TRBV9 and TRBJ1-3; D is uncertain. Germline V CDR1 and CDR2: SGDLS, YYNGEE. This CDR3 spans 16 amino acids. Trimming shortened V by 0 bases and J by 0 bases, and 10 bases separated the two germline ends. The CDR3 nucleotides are TGTGCCAGCAGCGTAGGGGCGTCCCTCTCTGGAAACACCATATATTTT. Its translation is CASSVGASLSGNTIYF.

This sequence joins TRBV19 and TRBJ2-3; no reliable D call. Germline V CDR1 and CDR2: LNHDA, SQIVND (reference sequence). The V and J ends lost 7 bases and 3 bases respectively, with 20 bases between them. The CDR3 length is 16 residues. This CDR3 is CASTPRSWRGTDTQYF. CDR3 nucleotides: TGTGCCAGTACCCCCCGGAGTTGGAGAGGAACAGATACGCAGTATTTT.

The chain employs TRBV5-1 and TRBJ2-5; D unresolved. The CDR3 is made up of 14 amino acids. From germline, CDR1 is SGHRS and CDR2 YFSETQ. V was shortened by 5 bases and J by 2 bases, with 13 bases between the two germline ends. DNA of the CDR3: TGCGCCAGCAGATATAGGACCGAGCAAGAGACCCAGTACTTC. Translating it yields CASRYRTEQETQYF.

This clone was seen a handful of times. CDR3 bases: TGCAGCGTTTATCCCAGAAGTGGCCAGCCCTCCTACAATGAGCAGTTCTTC. Amino acid sequence: CSVYPRSGQPSYNEQFF. The rearrangement links TRBV29-1 to TRBJ2-1; D is undetermined. The CDR3 consists of 17 residues. Germline CDR1 reads SQVTM; CDR2 reads ANQGSEA. V was shortened by 5 bases and J by 0 bases, with 20 bases between the two germline ends.

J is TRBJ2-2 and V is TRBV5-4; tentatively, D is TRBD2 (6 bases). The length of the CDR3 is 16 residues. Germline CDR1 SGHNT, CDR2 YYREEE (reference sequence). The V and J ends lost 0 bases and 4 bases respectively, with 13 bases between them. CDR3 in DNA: TGTGCCAGCAGCTTGGATCTGCGGGATGGCACCGGGGAGCTGTTTTTT. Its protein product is CASSLDLRDGTGELFF.

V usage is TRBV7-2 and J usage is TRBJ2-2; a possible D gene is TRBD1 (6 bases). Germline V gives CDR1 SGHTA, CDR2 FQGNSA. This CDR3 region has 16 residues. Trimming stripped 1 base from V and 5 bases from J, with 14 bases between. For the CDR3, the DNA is TGTGCCAGCAGCTTAGGAGGGACACTGTTAACCGGGGAGCTGTTTTTT. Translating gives CASSLGGTLLTGELFF.

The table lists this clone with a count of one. CDR3 coding DNA: TGTGCCAGTAGTAGCCTCGGCAGCGATTATGGCTACACCTTC. As protein: CASSSLGSDYGYTF. The chain employs TRBV19 and TRBJ1-2; no definite D call. Germline assignment: CDR1 LNHDA and CDR2 SQIVND (reference sequence). V lost 4 bases and J 5 bases, leaving 14 bases between the germline ends. The CDR3 length is 14 residues. The variable domain in full, completed from reference TRBV19 and TRBJ1-2, reads DGGITQSPKYLFRKEGQNVTLSCEQNLNHDAMYWYRQDPGQGLRLIYYSQIVNDFQKGDIAEGYSVSREKKESFPLTVTSAQKNPTAFYLCASSSLGSDYGYTFGSGTRLTVV.

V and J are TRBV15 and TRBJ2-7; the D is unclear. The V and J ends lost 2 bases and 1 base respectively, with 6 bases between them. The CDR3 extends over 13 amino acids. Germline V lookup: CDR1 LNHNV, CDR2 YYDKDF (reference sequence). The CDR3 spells CATSRSLSYEQYF. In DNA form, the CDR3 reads TGTGCCACCAGCAGATCCCTATCCTACGAGCAGTACTTC.

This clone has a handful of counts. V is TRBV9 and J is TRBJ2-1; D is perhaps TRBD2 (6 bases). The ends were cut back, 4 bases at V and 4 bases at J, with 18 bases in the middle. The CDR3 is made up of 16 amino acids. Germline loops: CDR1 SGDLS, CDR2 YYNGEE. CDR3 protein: CASSPEGNSGYNEQFF. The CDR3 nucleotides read TGTGCCAGCAGCCCGGAAGGAAATAGCGGATACAATGAGCAGTTCTTC.

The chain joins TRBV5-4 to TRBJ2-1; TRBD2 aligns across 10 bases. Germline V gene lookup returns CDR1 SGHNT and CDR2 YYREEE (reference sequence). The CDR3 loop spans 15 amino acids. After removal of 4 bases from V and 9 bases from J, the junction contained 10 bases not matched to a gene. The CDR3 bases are TGTGCCAGCAGCCCCACTAGCGGGATTCGGGGTGAGCAGTTCTTC. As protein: CASSPTSGIRGEQFF.

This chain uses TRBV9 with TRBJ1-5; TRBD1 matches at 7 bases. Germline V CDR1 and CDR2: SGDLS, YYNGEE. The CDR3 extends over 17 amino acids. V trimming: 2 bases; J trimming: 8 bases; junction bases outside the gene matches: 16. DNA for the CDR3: TGTGCCAGCAGCGTGGGGGCTTCGACAGGGTTGGGGGAGCCCCAGCATTTT. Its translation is CASSVGASTGLGEPQHF.

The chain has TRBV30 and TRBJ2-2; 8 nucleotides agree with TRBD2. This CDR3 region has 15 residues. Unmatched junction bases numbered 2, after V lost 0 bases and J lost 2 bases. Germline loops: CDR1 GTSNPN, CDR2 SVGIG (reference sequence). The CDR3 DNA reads TGTGCCTGGAGTGTTAGCGGGATTAACACCGGGGAGCTGTTTTTT. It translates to CAWSVSGINTGELFF.

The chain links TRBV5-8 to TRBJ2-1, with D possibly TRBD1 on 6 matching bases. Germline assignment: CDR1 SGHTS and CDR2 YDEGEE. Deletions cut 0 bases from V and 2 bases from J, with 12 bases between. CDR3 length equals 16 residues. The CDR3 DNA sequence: TGTGCCAGCAGCTTGGGCCGACAGGCGGCCTACAATGAGCAGTTCTTC. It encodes CASSLGRQAAYNEQFF. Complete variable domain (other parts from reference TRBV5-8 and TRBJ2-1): EAGVTQSPTHLIKTRGQQATLRCSPISGHTSVYWYQQALGLGLQFLLWYDEGEERNRGNFPPRFSGRQFPNYSSELNVNALELEDSALYLCASSLGRQAAYNEQFFGPGTRLTVL.

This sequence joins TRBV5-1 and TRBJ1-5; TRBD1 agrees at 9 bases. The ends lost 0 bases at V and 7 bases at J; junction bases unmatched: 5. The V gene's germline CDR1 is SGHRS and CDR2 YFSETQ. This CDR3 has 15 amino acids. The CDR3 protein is CASSLGTGELQPQHF. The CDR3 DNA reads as TGCGCCAGCAGCTTGGGGACAGGGGAACTGCAGCCCCAGCATTTT. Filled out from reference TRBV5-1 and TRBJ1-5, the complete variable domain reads KAGVTQTPRYLIKTRGQQVTLSCSPISGHRSVSWYQQTPGQGLQFLFEYFSETQRNKGNFPGRFSGRQFSNSRSEMNVSTLELGDSALYLCASSLGTGELQPQHFGDGTRLSIL.

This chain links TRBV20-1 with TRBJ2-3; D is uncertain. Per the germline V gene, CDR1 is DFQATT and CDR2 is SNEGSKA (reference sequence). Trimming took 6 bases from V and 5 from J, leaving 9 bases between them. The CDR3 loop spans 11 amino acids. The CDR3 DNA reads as TGCAGTGCCCTCAAGATAGATACGCAGTATTTT. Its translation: CSALKIDTQYF.

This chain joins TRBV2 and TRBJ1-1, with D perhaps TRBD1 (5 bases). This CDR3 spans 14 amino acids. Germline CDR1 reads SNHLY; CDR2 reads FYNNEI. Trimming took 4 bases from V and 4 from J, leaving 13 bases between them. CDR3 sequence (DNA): TGTGCCAGCAGTGTGACGGGGGGAAGCACTGAAGCTTTCTTT. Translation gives CASSVTGGSTEAFF.

The CDR3 nucleotides are TGTGCCAGCGGACAGCGGGATAACACTGAAGCTTTCTTT. The encoded protein is CASGQRDNTEAFF. The chain links TRBV7-9 to TRBJ1-1; tentatively, D is TRBD1 (6 bases). CDR1 is SEHNR, CDR2 FQNEAQ, per germline (reference sequence). The CDR3 runs 13 residues. V gave up 8 bases and J gave up 2 bases, with 12 bases separating them.

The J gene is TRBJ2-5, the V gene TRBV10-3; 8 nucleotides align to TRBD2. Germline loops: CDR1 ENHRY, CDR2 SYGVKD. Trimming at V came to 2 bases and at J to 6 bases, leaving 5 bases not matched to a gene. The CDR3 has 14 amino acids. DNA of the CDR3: TGTGCCATCAGTGAGACTAGCGGAGGGAAGACCCAGTACTTC. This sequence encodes CAISETSGGKTQYF.

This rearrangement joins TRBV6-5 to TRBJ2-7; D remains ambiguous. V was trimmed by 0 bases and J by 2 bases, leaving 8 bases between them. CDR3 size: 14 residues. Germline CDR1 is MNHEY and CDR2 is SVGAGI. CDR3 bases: TGTGCCAGCAGTTACTCCCAGCCGGCCTACGAGCAGTACTTC. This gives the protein CASSYSQPAYEQYF.

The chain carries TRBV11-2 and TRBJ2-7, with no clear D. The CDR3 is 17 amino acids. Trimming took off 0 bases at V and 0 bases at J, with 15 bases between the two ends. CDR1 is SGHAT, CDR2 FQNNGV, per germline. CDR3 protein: CASSLDETEFHSYEQYF. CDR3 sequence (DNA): TGTGCCAGCAGCTTAGACGAGACGGAGTTTCACTCCTACGAGCAGTACTTC.

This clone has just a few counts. The chain's CDR3 is CASSIRPRGGNQPQHF. CDR3 nucleotides: TGTGCCAGTAGTATTCGGCCCAGGGGAGGCAATCAGCCCCAGCATTTT. The genes are TRBV19 and TRBJ1-5; perhaps TRBD1 as D (6 bases). The ends were cut back, 3 bases at V and 2 bases at J, with 14 bases in the middle. Germline V gene lookup returns CDR1 LNHDA and CDR2 SQIVND (reference sequence). The CDR3 is 16 amino acids.

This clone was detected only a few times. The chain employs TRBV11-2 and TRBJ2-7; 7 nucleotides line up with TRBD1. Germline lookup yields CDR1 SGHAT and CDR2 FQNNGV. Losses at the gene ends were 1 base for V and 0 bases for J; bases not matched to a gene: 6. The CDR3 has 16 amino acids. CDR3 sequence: CASSLGQGVISYEQYF. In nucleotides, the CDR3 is TGTGCCAGCAGCTTAGGTCAGGGGGTGATCTCCTACGAGCAGTACTTC.

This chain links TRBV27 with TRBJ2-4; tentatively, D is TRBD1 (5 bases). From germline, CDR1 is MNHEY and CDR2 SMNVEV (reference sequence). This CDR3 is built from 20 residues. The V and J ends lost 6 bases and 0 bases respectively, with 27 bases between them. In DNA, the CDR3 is TGTGCCAGCAGCCGGACACAAGCAGGGCCAAGAAGTCTAGCCAAAAACATTCAGTACTTC. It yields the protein CASSRTQAGPRSLAKNIQYF.

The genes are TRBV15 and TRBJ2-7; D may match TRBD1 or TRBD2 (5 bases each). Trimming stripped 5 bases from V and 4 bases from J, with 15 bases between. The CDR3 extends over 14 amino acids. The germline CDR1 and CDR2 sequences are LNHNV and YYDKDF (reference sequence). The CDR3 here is CATSPTRGLYEQYF. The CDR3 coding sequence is TGTGCCACCAGCCCAACTAGGGGTCTATACGAGCAGTACTTC.